This paragraph covers one TCR beta chain sequence. Only a few counts were recorded for this clonotype. The antigen it recognizes is unknown. Nothing much larger sits one base from this clone, and base qualities are not available. The data are from a study of identical twins (dated by TCRdb to the mid-2010s). Background for the entire study: The study deep-sequenced TCR alpha and beta repertoires from monozygotic twins, unrelated adults of various ages and cord blood to test whether fetal clonotypes persist. Replicate twin experiments were performed at different times using different library preparation protocols to rule out contamination.

Every donor was a healthy Caucasian. Three pairs of female monozygotic twins, all aged 18 to 29 years, were included in the twin cohort. Positive isolation kits from Invitrogen were used to isolate the CD4+ and CD8+ T cell populations. The research as a whole found: Invariant T cells such as MAIT and iNKT could partly confound zero-insertion analyses, although diverse VJ usage argued against such confounding for most clonotypes. Because the same donors could not be followed over many years, conclusions were based on cross-sectional statistical analysis. Fewer insertions were carried by abundant cord blood beta clonotypes, a similar but weaker trend appeared in young adult naive repertoires, and no such trend appeared in memory repertoires. Excess twin sharing in beta out-of-frame sequences was weaker because fewer shared sequences lowered the signal-to-noise ratio. Compared with coincidental sharing between unrelated individuals, out-of-frame TCR alpha sequences shared between twins showed an excess of sequences with low generation probability. In monozygotic twins, out-of-frame TCR alpha sharing was systematically underestimated by recombination models, although the models agreed with sharing between unrelated individuals.

Library prep was done by 5' RACE. Sequencing relied on an Illumina HiSeq 2000. A universal primer binding site was added through template switching, and the final cDNA carried a unique molecular identifier so that TCR cDNA molecules could be counted accurately. Specific primers in the conserved constant-segment region were used to synthesize first-strand cDNA for the TCR alpha and beta chains. To control for contamination, every cDNA library was double barcoded, receiving both a SMART-Mk sample barcode and Illumina barcodes. TruSeq adapter sequences, together with Illumina sample barcodes, were added in two successive PCR steps. TCR alpha and beta cDNA libraries were sequenced on the Illumina HiSeq platform with custom primers. The study's own analysis went as follows. MiGEC processed the raw reads to extract unique molecular identifiers, while MiXCR was used to determine the CDR3 positions. Recombination models were inferred per individual with the repgenHMM and IGoR tools using an EM algorithm. Shared clonotypes were analyzed with the tcR package in R, and sharing was normalized by the product of cloneset sizes. To study raw recombination free of thymic and clonal selection effects, out-of-frame nonproductive sequences were analyzed. Using fastp trimming at Q25 and MiXCR clonotype assembly, TCRdb reanalyzed the public sequencing data and kept in-frame beta chains. Rows with one shared CDR3 protein collapse into an entry with the most common genes and DNA. The authors' filters were not applied to this entry. In all, the sample holds about 480,000 distinct CDR3 sequences, and 14% of those were seen once. About 0.52% of the sample is taken by the ten largest.

Via the germline V gene, CDR1 is SQVTM and CDR2 ANQGSEA. V has 6 bases trimmed and J has 1 base trimmed; junction bases matching no gene number 10. The CDR3 holds 17 amino acids from the cysteine to the phenylalanine. The read is trimmed to its CDR3 DNA, 51 bases read in frame from base 1. This sample was shared with a second study, whose subject was yellow fever vaccine responses in identical twins. The second study also describes: The T cell response to vaccination in identical twins was reported by the authors to appear partly convergent and partly personalized. The study precisely tracked vaccine-responding T cell clones in identical twins.

Here the chain combines TRBV29-1 and TRBJ2-2; TRBD1 fits 11 bases in the junction. The sequencing sample was made of CD4+ T cells sorted from blood. This TCR was recovered from a woman between 18 and 30 years old in good health. CDR3 sequence: CSVGKPGQGVNTGELFF. Read as DNA, the sequence is TGCAGCGTGGGCAAGCCGGGACAGGGGGTGAACACCGGGGAGCTGTTTTTT.